A selection of T cell receptor beta chains follows, all from one sample in a study of blood T cells in healthy people across ages. TCRdb itself ran the 5' RACE reads through MiXCR, one entry per CDR3 protein. This sample has about 640,000 distinct CDR3 sequences; under 30% occur once, and the top ten carry about a sixth. Sequenced: blood. These receptors came from a woman aged 80 or over in good health. Both conserved end residues are part of each CDR3.

V: TRBV5-1
J: TRBJ2-3
CDR3: CASSSSSGGPDTQYF

V: TRBV27
J: TRBJ1-1
CDR3: CASSPLRSANQAFF

V: TRBV7-2
J: TRBJ1-2
CDR3: CASSLVRDRQRGYTF

V: TRBV6-1
J: TRBJ2-5
CDR3: CASSVLLGGFYNEQYF

V: TRBV20-1
J: TRBJ2-2
CDR3: CSAPLPTSGASGELFF

V: TRBV19
J: TRBJ2-3
CDR3: CASSSMSASTDLMFSTDTQYF

V: TRBV3-1
J: TRBJ2-5
CDR3: CASSQDLARETQYF

V: TRBV7-8
J: TRBJ2-1
CDR3: CASSLTSGGLNPKSFF

V: TRBV7-2
J: TRBJ2-5
CDR3: CASSRARAGGNNEQYF

V: TRBV30
J: TRBJ1-2
CDR3: CAWSSSGTGGAGGYTF

V: TRBV6-5
J: TRBJ2-7
CDR3: CASSYSTSGVFEQYF

V: TRBV28
J: TRBJ2-3
CDR3: CASSSSRDRPTDTQYF

V: TRBV4-1
J: TRBJ1-2
CDR3: CASTSETQDFGGGYGYTF

V: TRBV20-1
J: TRBJ2-3
CDR3: CSAFHTDTQYF